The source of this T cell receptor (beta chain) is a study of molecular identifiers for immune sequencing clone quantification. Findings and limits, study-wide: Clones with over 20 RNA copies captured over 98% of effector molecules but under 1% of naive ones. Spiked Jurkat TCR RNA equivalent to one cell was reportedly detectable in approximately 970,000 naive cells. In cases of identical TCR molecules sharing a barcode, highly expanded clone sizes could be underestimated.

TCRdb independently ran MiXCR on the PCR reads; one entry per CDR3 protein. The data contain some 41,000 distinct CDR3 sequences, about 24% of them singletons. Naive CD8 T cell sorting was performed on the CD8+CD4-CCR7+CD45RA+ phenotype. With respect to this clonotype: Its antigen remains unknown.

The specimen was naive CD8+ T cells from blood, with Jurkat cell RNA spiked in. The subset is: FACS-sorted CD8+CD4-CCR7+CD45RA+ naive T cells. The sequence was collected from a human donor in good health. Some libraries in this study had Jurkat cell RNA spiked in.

The CDR3 loop reads CASSYWGGNEQFF. The CDR3 bases are TGTGCCAGCAGTTACTGGGGGGGCAATGAGCAGTTCTTC. The chain couples TRBV6-2 or TRBV6-3 to TRBJ2-1; 7 positions match TRBD2. Trimming took 1 base from V and 6 from J; bases not matched to a gene: 0. From germline, CDR1 is MNHEY and CDR2 SVGEGT. The CDR3 length is 13 residues.